The rows below give T cell receptor beta chains drawn from one sample of a study of T cells in Graves' hyperthyroidism and ophthalmopathy. Each CDR3 protein gets one entry after TCRdb re-called the multiplex PCR reads with MiXCR. The data hold roughly 750,000 distinct CDR3 sequences, with over 15% observed a single time. The sample taken for sequencing was blood. These receptors came from a man between 18 and 29 years old with Graves' hyperthyroidism. Each CDR3 is given without its conserved first and last residue. Each record gives: J gene, clone size, V gene, CDR3 protein. Only part of the rows carry a size: once, few, many, or a class if the clone is expanded.

TRBJ1-6,few,TRBV27,ASSFQSSYNSPLH
TRBJ2-1,few,TRBV7-8,ASSFAGTYNEQF
TRBJ2-3,few,TRBV7-8,ASSPMGLAGGRAQY
TRBJ1-6,many,TRBV30,AWLPGTGGGSPLH
TRBJ1-5,NA,TRBV29-1,SVTTGTGQPQH
TRBJ2-7,NA,TRBV12-3/TRBV12-4,ASSRTDRWYEQY
TRBJ2-7,few,TRBV2,ASREPGGNYEQY
TRBJ2-7,few,TRBV25-1,ASRRDYSYEQY
TRBJ1-6,NA,TRBV18,ASSPTSPGGPLH
TRBJ2-4,few,TRBV2,ASGKGIDIQY
TRBJ1-6,many,TRBV27,ASSLPGPNSPLH
TRBJ2-7,many,TRBV6-2/TRBV6-3,ASTRGIAYEQY
TRBJ1-3,NA,TRBV18,ASSPTWGSGNTIY
TRBJ2-3,many,TRBV12-3/TRBV12-4,ASSMTGGGTDTQY
TRBJ1-1,many,TRBV7-9,ASSSDRDWRTEAF
TRBJ2-7,NA,TRBV4-2,ASSLGQSLDEQY
TRBJ1-2,many,TRBV28,ASRGPTSTYGYT
TRBJ2-1,many,TRBV18,ASSPGASGTYNEQF
TRBJ1-6,few,TRBV2,ASSELASFIRTLH
TRBJ2-3,many,TRBV5-6,ASSLVSGGAGTDTQY
TRBJ2-3,many,TRBV28,ASSSDRFTSTDTQY
TRBJ1-2,NA,TRBV11-3,ASSLGFRDYT
TRBJ1-5,few,TRBV7-8,ASSLWTAAGPQH
TRBJ1-1,NA,TRBV18,ASSPRQGGDTEAF
TRBJ2-7,few,TRBV27,ASSLDGMNYEQY
TRBJ2-3,few,TRBV11-1,ASSSRLAGGIDTQY
TRBJ2-3,many,TRBV7-3,ASSPTGGRGEFGTDTQY